The T cell receptor (beta chain) under discussion was sequenced for a study of human T cells and chemical hapten exposure. Across the study: A patient group, mainly female, showed alopecia areata, totalis or universalis.

Documented time point: patch test 1, 2 weeks after DPC sensitization. Treatment defined: therapeutic diphenylcyclopropenone sensitization with weekly scalp DPC. V was shortened by 7 bases and J by 0 bases, with 13 bases between the two germline ends. CDR1 and CDR2 (germline): MNHEY, SVGAGI. The CDR3 loop spans 16 amino acids. TCRdb itself ran the RACE reads through MiXCR, one entry per CDR3 protein. Of about 100,000 distinct CDR3 sequences listed, about 10% are singletons. The chain couples TRBV6-5 to TRBJ2-6; a weak D match, TRBD2 (6 bases). This specimen was whole blood, taken in connection with sensitization to the hapten diphenylcyclopropenone (DPC). The receptor's source is a man aged 40-50 years with alopecia areata. Some clones in this sample may be carry-over from other donors' samples. CDR3 in amino acids: CASTGGDSSGANVLTF. In DNA form, the CDR3 reads TGTGCCAGCACTGGCGGGGATAGCTCTGGGGCCAACGTCCTGACTTTC.